A selection of T cell receptor beta chains follows, all from one sample in a study of T cell responses to AZD1222 COVID-19 vaccine. Using immunoSEQ multiplex PCR, the repertoire was profiled, and TCRdb retains in-frame clones only, with some absent. Altogether 97,000 or so clones are present, approximately 91% being singletons, with the ten largest covering around 8%. Sample: peripheral blood, taken 28 days after the second AZD1222 dose. Receptors originate from an adult who received the AZD1222 COVID-19 vaccine. CDR3s include the opening cysteine and the closing phenylalanine or tryptophan. Each record gives: V gene, clone size, J gene, D gene, CDR3 protein, CDR3 DNA. D genes are given only for firm matches. The listing skips clone size in some rows; elsewhere it reads once, few, many or a size class.

v_gene: TRBV27
abundance: -
j_gene: TRBJ2-1
d_gene: TRBD2
CDR3aa: CASSLSSGRLNEQFF
CDR3nt: TGTGCCAGCAGTTTAAGTAGCGGGAGACTCAATGAGCAGTTCTTC

v_gene: TRBV9
abundance: once
j_gene: TRBJ1-1
d_gene: TRBD1
CDR3aa: CASSPHRGQNTEAFF
CDR3nt: TGTGCCAGCAGCCCCCACAGGGGGCAGAACACTGAAGCTTTCTTT

v_gene: TRBV29-1
abundance: once
j_gene: TRBJ2-5
d_gene: -
CDR3aa: CSVDTRNQETQYF
CDR3nt: TGCAGCGTTGATACCCGGAACCAAGAGACCCAGTACTTC

v_gene: TRBV19
abundance: -
j_gene: TRBJ2-2
d_gene: -
CDR3aa: CASSSTGNTGELFF
CDR3nt: TGTGCCAGTAGCTCGACAGGGAACACCGGGGAGCTGTTTTTT

v_gene: TRBV6-1
abundance: -
j_gene: TRBJ2-7
d_gene: TRBD2
CDR3aa: CASSEQAASGGYEQYF
CDR3nt: TGTGCCAGCAGTGAACAGGCTGCTAGCGGGGGCTACGAGCAGTACTTC

v_gene: TRBV10-3
abundance: once
j_gene: TRBJ1-1
d_gene: -
CDR3aa: CAIRQPTGTEAFF
CDR3nt: TGTGCCATCAGACAGCCTACGGGGACTGAAGCTTTCTTT

v_gene: TRBV6-1
abundance: -
j_gene: TRBJ2-1
d_gene: TRBD1
CDR3aa: CASSVWTGADNNEQFF
CDR3nt: TGTGCCAGCAGTGTGTGGACAGGGGCCGATAACAATGAGCAGTTCTTC

v_gene: TRBV18
abundance: -
j_gene: TRBJ1-4
d_gene: -
CDR3aa: CASSPRGYNEKLFF
CDR3nt: TGTGCCAGCTCACCTCGTGGGTATAATGAAAAACTGTTTTTT

v_gene: TRBV2
abundance: once
j_gene: TRBJ2-7
d_gene: TRBD2
CDR3aa: CASSDWTSGSYEQYF
CDR3nt: TGTGCCAGCAGTGACTGGACTAGCGGTTCCTACGAGCAGTACTTC

v_gene: TRBV12-2
abundance: -
j_gene: TRBJ2-5
d_gene: -
CDR3aa: CASRSQRTSGSSPGTQYF
CDR3nt: TGTGCAAGTCGCTCGCAAAGGACTAGCGGGAGTAGTCCGGGGACCCAGTACTTC

v_gene: TRBV7-2
abundance: -
j_gene: TRBJ1-6
d_gene: TRBD1
CDR3aa: CASSLAGQGSNSPLHF
CDR3nt: TGTGCCAGCAGCCTCGCGGGACAGGGGTCGAATTCACCCCTCCACTTT

v_gene: TRBV7-2
abundance: -
j_gene: TRBJ1-2
d_gene: -
CDR3aa: CASSLGRGGYGYTF
CDR3nt: TGTGCCAGCAGCTTAGGCAGGGGCGGGTATGGCTACACCTTC

v_gene: TRBV11-2
abundance: -
j_gene: TRBJ1-6
d_gene: TRBD1
CDR3aa: CASSSPGGGNSPLHF
CDR3nt: TGTGCCAGCAGCTCTCCAGGGGGCGGGAATTCACCCCTCCACTTT

v_gene: TRBV30
abundance: -
j_gene: TRBJ2-1
d_gene: TRBD2
CDR3aa: CAWSGLARAYNEQFF
CDR3nt: TGTGCCTGGAGTGGACTAGCGCGAGCCTACAATGAGCAGTTCTTC

v_gene: TRBV4-1
abundance: -
j_gene: TRBJ2-3
d_gene: -
CDR3aa: CASSQDRRPSPSTDTQYF
CDR3nt: TGCGCCAGCAGCCAAGACCGTCGGCCCTCCCCTAGCACAGATACGCAGTATTTT

v_gene: TRBV27
abundance: -
j_gene: TRBJ1-2
d_gene: -
CDR3aa: CASSLKDSYGYTF
CDR3nt: TGTGCCAGCAGTTTAAAGGACTCCTATGGCTACACCTTC

v_gene: TRBV3-1/TRBV3-2
abundance: few
j_gene: TRBJ1-2
d_gene: TRBD1
CDR3aa: CASSQGQGTGGYTF
CDR3nt: TGTGCCAGCAGCCAGGGACAGGGTACGGGGGGCTACACCTTC